This section outlines one T cell receptor beta chain sequence together with its context. The antigen it binds to is not known. No much larger clone is present one base from it, and per-base qualities are unavailable. These data are taken from a study of a mutant IDH1 vaccine in newly diagnosed glioma (dated by TCRdb to about 2021). Study-wide context: Vaccination started 4-6 weeks after radiotherapy alone, or was given together with temozolomide cycles in the groups whose treatment included chemotherapy. Of the approximately 30 treated patients, approximately 62% were male and around 40% were female, and the mean age was roughly 38 years. Prior to enrollment, patients had been given standard therapy consisting of radiotherapy alone, temozolomide alone, or radiochemotherapy with temozolomide, with the combination given to most patients. The week-35 safety follow-up was designated visit V12, and the week-47 end of study was designated visit V13. Peripheral blood samples were drawn at six visits, namely V03 (baseline), V05, V07, V10, V12 and V13. For exploratory analyses, 25 to 30 treated patients had longitudinal TCRB deep sequencing done wherever samples were available. Here is what the overall study found, with its caveats: Selection of PBMC samples for TCRB deep sequencing was based on availability. Pseudoprogression appeared unrelated to alterations in the top peripheral T cell clonotypes detected by TCRB sequencing. Vaccine-induced immune responses across multiple MHC alleles were detected in approximately 94% of patients. The authors noted that analyses of patient blood samples could not be reproduced because of sample limitations.

The library relied on the immunoSEQ multiplex PCR assay. Following the manufacturer's protocol, the hsTCRB Kit was used to amplify rearranged TCR beta chain sequences. TCRB libraries were sequenced on an Illumina MiSeq. In the original analysis: The proprietary platform of the kit vendor was used for demultiplexing, trimming and gene mapping. Imported from immuneACCESS, the table was reduced by TCRdb to in-frame sequences with V and J called. These copies leave out some clones; in studies compared against another copy, an unresolved V gene accounts for under half, and the cause of the remainder is not known. The V and J calls and clone size were taken over from that table, and D and trimming were inferred from the DNA. Across this sample there are approximately 34,000 clones, with approximately 89% seen only once. Jointly, the top ten make up 2.2% of the sample. What this sample's time point label stands for: week 47, end of study. Every vaccine dose consisted of 300 ug of a 20-mer mutant IDH1 peptide in Montanide, administered subcutaneously together with topical imiquimod. Across visits V03 through V10, patients got a total of eight vaccinations, given in weeks 1, 3, 5, 7, 11, 15, 19 and 23. Donors had newly diagnosed WHO grade 3 or 4 IDH1-mutant astrocytomas with loss of nuclear ATRX. The samples were drawn from NOA16, a multicentre, single-arm, open-label phase I trial in Germany that tested a mutant IDH1 peptide vaccine in humans for the first time. The DNeasy Blood and Tissue Kit was used to extract genomic DNA from EDTA blood for TCRB sequencing.

The TCR originated in a man aged 35-49 years with glioma. This material consisted of PBMCs, taken from a glioma patient whose treatment included an IDH1 peptide vaccine.

The DNA sequence follows: TGTGCCAGCAGCTTTCTCCGCGGAGAAGAGACCCAGTACTTC. Its translation reads: CASSFLRGEETQYF. The chain was built from TRBV7-2 and TRBJ2-5, with no confidently assigned D gene. V is cut by 3 bases and J by 3 bases, and the space between the germline ends is 11 bases. In the germline V gene, CDR1 corresponds to SGHTA and CDR2 to FQGNSA. The CDR3 runs 14 residues from the cysteine to the phenylalanine. The read is trimmed to its CDR3 DNA, 42 bases read in frame from base 1.